These T cell receptor beta chains were read from a single sample in a study of blood T cell repertoires in COVID-19. Here immunoSEQ multiplex PCR was the method, and the copy in TCRdb shows in-frame clones only, minus some. The data show tens of thousands of clones, with roughly 86% seen just once and about 5% held by the top ten. The sequencing input was peripheral blood. The receptors come from a man in his forties or fifties with active or convalescent COVID-19. Both conserved end residues are part of each CDR3. Each record gives: CDR3 length, D gene, clone size, V gene, J gene, CDR3 protein, CDR3 DNA. The D gene is left open where the match is weak. Some rows have no size entry. The others give once, few or many, or a class for an expanded clone.

>15|TRBD1|NA|TRBV7-7|TRBJ2-1
CASSAGTGVYNEQFF
TGTGCCAGCAGCGCCGGGACAGGGGTCTACAATGAGCAGTTCTTC
>13|NA|NA|TRBV12-3/TRBV12-4|TRBJ1-1
CASRNRALTEAFF
TGTGCCAGCAGGAACAGGGCACTTACTGAAGCTTTCTTT
>14|TRBD2|NA|TRBV2|TRBJ2-3
CASSERSGGDTQYF
TGTGCCAGCAGTGAACGTAGCGGGGGGGATACGCAGTATTTT
>14|NA|NA|TRBV19|TRBJ2-7
CASSISQGAYEQYF
TGTGCCAGTAGTATCTCACAGGGTGCCTACGAGCAGTACTTC
>15|NA|NA|TRBV3-1/TRBV3-2|TRBJ2-2
CASSQGAANTGELFF
TGTGCCAGCAGCCAAGGGGCAGCGAACACCGGGGAGCTGTTTTTT
>13|TRBD1|NA|TRBV30|TRBJ1-2
CAWTRDRTIGYTF
TGTGCCTGGACTCGGGACAGGACTATTGGCTACACCTTC
>16|NA|NA|TRBV5-5|TRBJ1-1
CASSLGGAGLNTEAFF
TGTGCCAGCAGCTTGGGTGGGGCAGGACTGAACACTGAAGCTTTCTTT
>13|TRBD1|NA|TRBV7-2|TRBJ2-2
CASSSQGAGELFF
TGTGCCAGCAGCTCACAGGGGGCCGGGGAGCTGTTTTTT
>16|TRBD1|NA|TRBV27|TRBJ1-4
CASSGETGGMNEKLFF
TGTGCCAGCAGTGGAGAGACAGGGGGCATGAATGAAAAACTGTTTTTT
>14|TRBD2|NA|TRBV28|TRBJ2-3
CASTRAGATDTQYF
TGTGCCAGCACCAGAGCGGGGGCTACAGATACGCAGTATTTT
>15|TRBD1|once|TRBV6-6|TRBJ2-2
CASSWDRGGTGELFF
TGTGCCAGCAGTTGGGACAGGGGTGGCACCGGGGAGCTGTTTTTT
>12|NA|NA|TRBV6-5|TRBJ2-1
CASGRLGNEQFF
TGTGCCAGCGGCCGACTAGGGAATGAGCAGTTCTTC
>13|NA|NA|TRBV5-1|TRBJ1-1
CASQPLTTTEAFF
TGCGCCAGCCAACCATTAACAACCACTGAAGCTTTCTTT
>14|NA|NA|TRBV5-1|TRBJ2-3
CASRRSSEEDTQYF
TGCGCCAGCAGGCGGAGTTCCGAGGAGGATACGCAGTATTTT
>13|TRBD1|NA|TRBV28|TRBJ1-2
CASTTGGIYGYTF
TGTGCCAGCACTACAGGGGGGATCTATGGCTACACCTTC
>15|NA|few|TRBV18|TRBJ2-2
CASSPLTAGTGELFF
TGTGCCAGCTCACCCCTAACCGCGGGCACCGGGGAGCTGTTTTTT
>15|NA|NA|TRBV11-2|TRBJ1-1
CASSSNRGAVTEAFF
TGTGCCAGCAGCTCCAATCGGGGGGCAGTTACTGAAGCTTTCTTT
>13|NA|once|TRBV6-6|TRBJ2-5
CASNPGQQETQYF
TGTGCCAGCAACCCTGGACAGCAAGAGACCCAGTACTTC
>14|TRBD2|NA|TRBV11-2|TRBJ2-1
CASSLGLAGYEQFF
TGTGCCAGCAGCTTAGGACTAGCGGGGTATGAGCAGTTCTTC
>15|NA|NA|TRBV7-8|TRBJ1-5
CASSLIPGDNQPQHF
TGTGCCAGCAGCTTAATTCCAGGGGACAATCAGCCCCAGCATTTT
>14|TRBD2|NA|TRBV20-1|TRBJ2-1
CSASRGGRADEQFF
TGCAGTGCAAGTCGGGGGGGCCGAGCCGATGAGCAGTTCTTC
>16|NA|NA|TRBV14|TRBJ1-6
CASSQVAGTINSPLHF
TGTGCCAGCAGCCAAGTAGCGGGTACCATTAATTCACCCCTCCACTTT
>13|NA|NA|TRBV6-5|TRBJ2-1
CASSRREGNEQFF
TGTGCCAGCAGCCGCAGGGAAGGAAATGAGCAGTTCTTC
>15|NA|NA|TRBV7-9|TRBJ2-1
CASSSPLRVYNEQFF
TGTGCCAGCAGCTCACCGCTCAGGGTGTACAATGAGCAGTTCTTC
>14|NA|NA|TRBV14|TRBJ2-1
CASSSRTVNNEQFF
TGTGCCAGCAGCTCGAGAACAGTCAACAATGAGCAGTTCTTC
>17|TRBD1|NA|TRBV6-6|TRBJ1-2
CASSLTGIEGSSYGYTF
TGTGCCAGCAGTCTGACAGGGATTGAGGGTAGTAGCTATGGCTACACCTTC
>14|NA|NA|TRBV6-5|TRBJ2-3
CASSRQMSTDTQYF
TGTGCCAGCAGTCGACAGATGAGCACAGATACGCAGTATTTT
>14|TRBD1|NA|TRBV2|TRBJ2-3
CASSRDRGTDTQYF
TGTGCCAGCAGCCGGGACAGAGGCACAGATACGCAGTATTTT
>13|NA|NA|TRBV11-2|TRBJ2-5
CASSPTLQETQYF
TGTGCCAGCAGTCCGACACTTCAAGAGACCCAGTACTTC
>15|TRBD2|NA|TRBV15|TRBJ2-5
CATMLRGVLQETQYF
TGTGCCACCATGTTACGGGGGGTTTTGCAAGAGACCCAGTACTTC
>15|TRBD2|NA|TRBV15|TRBJ2-5
CATSRDIGGEETQYF
TGTGCCACCAGCAGAGATATCGGGGGGGAAGAGACCCAGTACTTC
>14|NA|NA|TRBV11-2|TRBJ1-1
CASSLVLGDTEAFF
TGTGCCAGCAGCTTAGTCTTGGGCGACACTGAAGCTTTCTTT
>15|NA|NA|TRBV18|TRBJ1-6
CASSPQTVYNSPLHF
TGTGCCAGCTCACCACAAACAGTTTATAATTCACCCCTCCACTTT
>12|NA|NA|TRBV24-1|TRBJ2-2
CATSAGAGELFF
TGTGCCACCAGTGCCGGGGCCGGGGAGCTGTTTTTT
>12|NA|NA|TRBV12-3/TRBV12-4|TRBJ1-2
CASSLGDSGYTF
TGTGCCAGCAGCCTAGGGGATTCTGGCTACACCTTC
>12|NA|NA|TRBV12-3/TRBV12-4|TRBJ2-2
CASSSVTGELFF
TGTGCCAGCAGTTCGGTCACCGGGGAGCTGTTTTTT
>16|NA|NA|TRBV24-1|TRBJ2-3
CATSDFVAGSTDTQYF
TGTGCCACCAGTGATTTTGTGGCGGGTAGCACAGATACGCAGTATTTT
>14|TRBD1|NA|TRBV3-1/TRBV3-2|TRBJ1-1
CASSFTGGSTEAFF
TGTGCCAGCAGCTTCACAGGGGGGTCCACTGAAGCTTTCTTT
>16|TRBD1|NA|TRBV18|TRBJ2-1
CASSSDHGTGGFEQFF
TGTGCCAGCTCATCGGACCACGGGACAGGGGGCTTTGAGCAGTTCTTC
>14|NA|NA|TRBV11-3|TRBJ1-5
CASNPGGEGQPQHF
TGTGCCAGCAACCCTGGAGGGGAAGGTCAGCCCCAGCATTTT
>13|NA|NA|TRBV7-9|TRBJ1-4
CASSFGGSEKLFF
TGTGCCAGCAGCTTCGGAGGTAGTGAAAAACTGTTTTTT
>11|NA|NA|TRBV28|TRBJ2-5
CATGGPETQYF
TGTGCCACAGGGGGGCCAGAGACCCAGTACTTC
>15|NA|NA|TRBV28|TRBJ1-1
CASSLWEQGKTEAFF
TGTGCCAGCAGTTTATGGGAACAGGGTAAAACTGAAGCTTTCTTT
>15|TRBD1|NA|TRBV5-6|TRBJ1-4
CASSSSDRESEKLFF
TGTGCCAGCAGCTCCTCGGACAGGGAAAGTGAAAAACTGTTTTTT
>16|TRBD2|NA|TRBV7-2|TRBJ2-3
CASSLRRGSTPDTQYF
TGTGCCAGCAGCCTTCGGCGGGGGAGCACGCCGGATACGCAGTATTTT
>14|NA|NA|TRBV5-6|TRBJ1-6
CASSLTGGNSPLHF
TGTGCCAGCAGCTTGACGGGTGGCAATTCACCCCTCCACTTT
>16|NA|NA|TRBV19|TRBJ2-2
CASRTAFRLNTGELFF
TGTGCCAGTAGGACAGCCTTCCGACTGAACACCGGGGAGCTGTTTTTT
>15|TRBD1|once|TRBV5-8|TRBJ1-5
CASSLHGTENQPQHF
TGTGCCAGCAGCTTGCACGGGACAGAGAATCAGCCCCAGCATTTT
>13|NA|NA|TRBV30|TRBJ1-2
CAWSVVAGVGYTF
TGTGCCTGGAGTGTAGTCGCAGGGGTCGGCTACACCTTC
>14|NA|NA|TRBV2|TRBJ1-2
CASSEAPGIYGYTF
TGTGCCAGCAGTGAGGCGCCAGGGATCTACGGCTACACCTTC
>11|TRBD1|NA|TRBV12-3/TRBV12-4|TRBJ1-1
CASTQGGIAFF
TGTGCCAGCACCCAGGGGGGTATAGCTTTCTTT